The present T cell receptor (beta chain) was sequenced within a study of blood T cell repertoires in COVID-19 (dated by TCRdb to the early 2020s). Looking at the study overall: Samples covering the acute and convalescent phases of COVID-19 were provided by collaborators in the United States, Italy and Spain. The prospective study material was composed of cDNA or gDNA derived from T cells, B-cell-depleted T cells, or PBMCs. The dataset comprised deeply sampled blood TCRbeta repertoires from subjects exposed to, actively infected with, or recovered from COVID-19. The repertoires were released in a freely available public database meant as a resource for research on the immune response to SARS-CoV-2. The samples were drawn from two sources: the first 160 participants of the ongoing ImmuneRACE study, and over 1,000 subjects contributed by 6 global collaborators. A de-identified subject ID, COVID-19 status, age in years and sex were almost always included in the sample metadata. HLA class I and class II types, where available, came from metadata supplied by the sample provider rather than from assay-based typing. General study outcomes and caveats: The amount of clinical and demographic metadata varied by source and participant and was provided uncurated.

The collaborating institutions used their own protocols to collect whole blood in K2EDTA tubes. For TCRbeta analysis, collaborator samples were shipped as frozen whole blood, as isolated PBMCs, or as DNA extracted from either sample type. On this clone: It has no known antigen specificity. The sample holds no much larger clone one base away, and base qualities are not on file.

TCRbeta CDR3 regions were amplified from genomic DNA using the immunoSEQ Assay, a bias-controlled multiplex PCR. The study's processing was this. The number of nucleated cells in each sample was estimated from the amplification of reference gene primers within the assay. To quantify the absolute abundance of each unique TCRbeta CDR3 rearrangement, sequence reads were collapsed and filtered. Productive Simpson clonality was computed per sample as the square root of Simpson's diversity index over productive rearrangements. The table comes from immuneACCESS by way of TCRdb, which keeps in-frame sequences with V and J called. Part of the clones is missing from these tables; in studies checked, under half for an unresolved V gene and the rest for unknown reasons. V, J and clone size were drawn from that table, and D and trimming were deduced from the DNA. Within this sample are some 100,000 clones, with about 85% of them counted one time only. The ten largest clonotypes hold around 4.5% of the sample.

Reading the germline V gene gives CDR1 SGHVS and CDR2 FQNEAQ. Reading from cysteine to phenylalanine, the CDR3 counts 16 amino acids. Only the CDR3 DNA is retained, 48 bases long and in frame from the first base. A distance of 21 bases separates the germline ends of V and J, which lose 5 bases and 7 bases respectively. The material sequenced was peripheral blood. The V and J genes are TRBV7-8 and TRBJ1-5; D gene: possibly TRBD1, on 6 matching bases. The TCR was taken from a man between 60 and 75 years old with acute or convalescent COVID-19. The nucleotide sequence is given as TGTGCCAGCAGCCCGACCGGGGCAGGGGTGCCACAGCCCCAGCATTTT. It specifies CASSPTGAGVPQPQHF.